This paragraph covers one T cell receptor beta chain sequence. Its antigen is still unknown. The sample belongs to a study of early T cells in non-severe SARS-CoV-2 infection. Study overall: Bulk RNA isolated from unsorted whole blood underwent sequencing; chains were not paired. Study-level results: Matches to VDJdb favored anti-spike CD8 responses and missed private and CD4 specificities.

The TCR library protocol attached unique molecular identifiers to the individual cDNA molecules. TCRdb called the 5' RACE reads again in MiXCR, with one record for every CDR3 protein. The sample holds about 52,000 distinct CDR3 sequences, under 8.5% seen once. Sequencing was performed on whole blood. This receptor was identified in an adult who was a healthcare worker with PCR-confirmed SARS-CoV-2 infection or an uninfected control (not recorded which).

CDR3 residues: CASSSGTSSYNEQFF. In nucleotides, the CDR3 is TGTGCCAGCAGCTCCGGGACTAGCAGTTACAATGAGCAGTTCTTC. This sequence joins TRBV7-2 and TRBJ2-1, with 9 bases identical to TRBD2. The trim removed 4 bases at V and 4 bases at J, leaving 5 bases unmatched. CDR1 is SGHTA and CDR2 is FQGNSA in the germline V gene. The CDR3 loop spans 15 amino acids.